This T cell receptor beta chain was documented in a study of blood T cell repertoires in COVID-19. About the research overall: PBMCs, B-cell-depleted T cells, or T cells were the source of the cDNA or gDNA that made up the material.

Methods used by the authors: How many nucleated cells were present was estimated from reference gene primer amplification. Data came from immunoSEQ multiplex PCR; TCRdb stores just in-frame clones and leaves some out. The DNA gave D and trimming, while V, J and clone size come from that table. Among just under 60,000 clones listed, around 73% were seen once. This clone has more than one count but fewer than ten. The length of the CDR3 is 14 residues. Germline lookup yields CDR1 SNHLY and CDR2 FYNNEI. With 4 bases clipped from V and 6 bases from J, the junction kept 6 bases outside the gene matches. This chain connects TRBV2 to TRBJ2-7, with 10 bases matching TRBD1. This TCR was recovered from a man aged 80 or over with acute or convalescent COVID-19. The material sequenced was peripheral blood. This CDR3 reads CASSGQGATAEQYF. The CDR3 nucleotides are TGTGCCAGCAGTGGACAGGGGGCAACAGCCGAGCAGTACTTC.